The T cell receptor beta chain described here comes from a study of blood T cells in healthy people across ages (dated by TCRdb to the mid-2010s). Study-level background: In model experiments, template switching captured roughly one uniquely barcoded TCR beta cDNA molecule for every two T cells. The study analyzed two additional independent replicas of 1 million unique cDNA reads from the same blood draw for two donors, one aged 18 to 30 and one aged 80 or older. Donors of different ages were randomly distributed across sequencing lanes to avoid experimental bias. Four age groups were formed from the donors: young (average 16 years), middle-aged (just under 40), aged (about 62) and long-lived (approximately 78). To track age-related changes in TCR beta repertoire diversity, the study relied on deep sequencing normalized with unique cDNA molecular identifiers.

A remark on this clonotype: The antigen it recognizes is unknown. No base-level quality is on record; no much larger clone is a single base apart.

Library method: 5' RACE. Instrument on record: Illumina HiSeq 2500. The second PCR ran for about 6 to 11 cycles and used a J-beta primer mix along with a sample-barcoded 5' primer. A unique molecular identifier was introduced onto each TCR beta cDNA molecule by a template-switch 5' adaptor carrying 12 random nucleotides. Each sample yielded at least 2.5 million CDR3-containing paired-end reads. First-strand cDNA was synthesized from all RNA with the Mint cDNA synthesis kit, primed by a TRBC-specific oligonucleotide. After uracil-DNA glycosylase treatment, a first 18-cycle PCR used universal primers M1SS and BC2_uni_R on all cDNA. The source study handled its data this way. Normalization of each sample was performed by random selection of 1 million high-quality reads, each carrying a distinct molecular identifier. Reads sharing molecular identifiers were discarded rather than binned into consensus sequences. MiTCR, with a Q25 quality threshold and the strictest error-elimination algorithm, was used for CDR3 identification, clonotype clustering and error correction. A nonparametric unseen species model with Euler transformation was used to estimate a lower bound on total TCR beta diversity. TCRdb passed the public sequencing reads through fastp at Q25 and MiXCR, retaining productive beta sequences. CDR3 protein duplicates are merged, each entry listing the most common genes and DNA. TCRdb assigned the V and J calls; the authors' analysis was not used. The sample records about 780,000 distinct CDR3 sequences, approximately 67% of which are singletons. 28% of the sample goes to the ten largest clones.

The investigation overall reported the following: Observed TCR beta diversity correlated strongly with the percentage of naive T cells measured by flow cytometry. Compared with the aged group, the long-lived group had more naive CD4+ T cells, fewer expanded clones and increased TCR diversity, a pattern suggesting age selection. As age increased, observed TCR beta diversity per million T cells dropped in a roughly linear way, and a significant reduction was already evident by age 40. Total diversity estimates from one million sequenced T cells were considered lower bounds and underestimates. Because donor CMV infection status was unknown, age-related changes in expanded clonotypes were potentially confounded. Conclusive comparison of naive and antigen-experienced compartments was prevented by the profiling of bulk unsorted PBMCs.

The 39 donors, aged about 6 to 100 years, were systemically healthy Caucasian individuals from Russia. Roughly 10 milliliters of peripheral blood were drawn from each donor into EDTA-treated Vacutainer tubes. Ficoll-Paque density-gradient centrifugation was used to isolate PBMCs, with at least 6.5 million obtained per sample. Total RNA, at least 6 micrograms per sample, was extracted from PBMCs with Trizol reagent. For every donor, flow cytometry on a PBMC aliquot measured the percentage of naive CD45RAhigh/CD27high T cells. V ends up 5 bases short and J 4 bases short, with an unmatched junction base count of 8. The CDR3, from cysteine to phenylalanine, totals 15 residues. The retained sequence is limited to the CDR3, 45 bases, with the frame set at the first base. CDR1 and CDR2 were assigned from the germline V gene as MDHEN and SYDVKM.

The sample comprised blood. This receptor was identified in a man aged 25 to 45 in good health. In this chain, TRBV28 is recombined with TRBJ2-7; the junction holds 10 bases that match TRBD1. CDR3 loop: CASSEPGQGGYEQYF. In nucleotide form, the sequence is TGTGCCAGCAGTGAACCTGGACAGGGGGGGTACGAGCAGTACTTC.